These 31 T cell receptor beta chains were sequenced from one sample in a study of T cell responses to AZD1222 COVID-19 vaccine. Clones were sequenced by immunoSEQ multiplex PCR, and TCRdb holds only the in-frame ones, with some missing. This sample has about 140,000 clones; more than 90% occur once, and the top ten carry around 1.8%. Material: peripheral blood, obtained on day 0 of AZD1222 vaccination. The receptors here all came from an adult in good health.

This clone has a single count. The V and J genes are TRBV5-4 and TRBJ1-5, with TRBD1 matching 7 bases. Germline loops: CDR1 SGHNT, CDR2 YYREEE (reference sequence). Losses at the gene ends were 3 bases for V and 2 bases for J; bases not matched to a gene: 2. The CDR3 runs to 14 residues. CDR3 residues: CASSSGGGNQPQHF. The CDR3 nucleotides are TGTGCCAGCAGCTCAGGGGGGGGCAATCAGCCCCAGCATTTT.

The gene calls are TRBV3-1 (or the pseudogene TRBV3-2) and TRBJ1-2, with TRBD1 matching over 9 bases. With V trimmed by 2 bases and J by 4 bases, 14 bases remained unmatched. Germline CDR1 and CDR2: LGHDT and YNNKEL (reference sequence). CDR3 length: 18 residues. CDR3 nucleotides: TGTGCCAGCAGCCAACCGCTCTCCGGGACAGGGTTTAGCTATGGCTACACCTTC. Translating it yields CASSQPLSGTGFSYGYTF.

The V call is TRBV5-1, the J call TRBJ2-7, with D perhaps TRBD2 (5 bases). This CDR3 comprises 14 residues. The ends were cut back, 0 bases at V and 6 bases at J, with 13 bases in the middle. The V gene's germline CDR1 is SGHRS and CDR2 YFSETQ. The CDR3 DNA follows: TGCGCCAGCAGCTTGGCCGGAGGAGACTTCGAGCAGTACTTC. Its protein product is CASSLAGGDFEQYF.

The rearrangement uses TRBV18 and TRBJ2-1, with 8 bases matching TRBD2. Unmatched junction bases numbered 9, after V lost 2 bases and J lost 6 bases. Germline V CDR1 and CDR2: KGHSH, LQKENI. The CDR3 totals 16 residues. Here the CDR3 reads CASSPNAGRAANEQFF. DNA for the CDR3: TGTGCCAGCTCACCAAACGCCGGGAGGGCCGCCAATGAGCAGTTCTTC.

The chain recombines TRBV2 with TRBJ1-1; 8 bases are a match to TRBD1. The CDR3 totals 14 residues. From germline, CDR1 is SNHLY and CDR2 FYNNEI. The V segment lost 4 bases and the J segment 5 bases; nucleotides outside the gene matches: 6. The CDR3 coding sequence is TGTGCCAGCAGTGTAGGGACAGGTGATACTGAAGCTTTCTTT. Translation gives CASSVGTGDTEAFF.

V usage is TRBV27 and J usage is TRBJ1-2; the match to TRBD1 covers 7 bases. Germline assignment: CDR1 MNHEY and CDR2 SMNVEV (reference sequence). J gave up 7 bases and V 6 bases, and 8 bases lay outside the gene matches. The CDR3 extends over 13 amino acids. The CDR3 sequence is CASRPTGLVGYTF. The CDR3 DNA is TGTGCCAGCAGGCCGACAGGGTTAGTTGGCTACACCTTC.

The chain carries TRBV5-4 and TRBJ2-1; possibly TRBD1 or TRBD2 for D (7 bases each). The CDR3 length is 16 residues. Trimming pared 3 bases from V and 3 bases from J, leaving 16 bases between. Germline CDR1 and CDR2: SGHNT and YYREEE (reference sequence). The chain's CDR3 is CASSWGGDRVYNEQFF. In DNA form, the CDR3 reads TGTGCCAGCAGCTGGGGGGGTGACAGGGTCTACAATGAGCAGTTCTTC. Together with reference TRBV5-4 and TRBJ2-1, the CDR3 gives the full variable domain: ETGVTQSPTHLIKTRGQQVTLRCSSQSGHNTVSWYQQALGQGPQFIFQYYREEENGRGNFPPRFSGLQFPNYSSELNVNALELDDSALYLCASSWGGDRVYNEQFFGPGTRLTVL.

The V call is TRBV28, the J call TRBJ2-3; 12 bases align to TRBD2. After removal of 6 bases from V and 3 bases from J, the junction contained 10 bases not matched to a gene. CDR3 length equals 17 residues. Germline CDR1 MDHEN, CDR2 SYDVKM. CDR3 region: CASSLWGTSGLTDTQYF. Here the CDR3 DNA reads TGTGCCAGCAGCCTATGGGGGACTAGCGGGCTGACAGATACGCAGTATTTT.

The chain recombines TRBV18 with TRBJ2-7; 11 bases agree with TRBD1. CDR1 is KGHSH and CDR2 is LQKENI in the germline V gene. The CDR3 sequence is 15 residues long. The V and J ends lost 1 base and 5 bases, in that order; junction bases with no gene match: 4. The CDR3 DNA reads TGTGCCAGCTCACCACTGGGGACAGGGGGTAACGAGCAGTACTTC. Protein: CASSPLGTGGNEQYF.

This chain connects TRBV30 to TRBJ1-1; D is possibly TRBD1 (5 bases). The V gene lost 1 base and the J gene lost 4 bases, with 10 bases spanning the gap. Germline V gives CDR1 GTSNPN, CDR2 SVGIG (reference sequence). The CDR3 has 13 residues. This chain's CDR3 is CAWSGPGGTEAFF. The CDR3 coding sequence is TGTGCCTGGAGTGGACCCGGGGGCACTGAAGCTTTCTTT.

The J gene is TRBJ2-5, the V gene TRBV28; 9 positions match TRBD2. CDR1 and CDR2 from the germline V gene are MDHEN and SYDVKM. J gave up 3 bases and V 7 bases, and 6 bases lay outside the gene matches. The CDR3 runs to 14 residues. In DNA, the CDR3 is TGTGCCAGCACCAGGACTAGCGAGAAAGAGACCCAGTACTTC. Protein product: CASTRTSEKETQYF.

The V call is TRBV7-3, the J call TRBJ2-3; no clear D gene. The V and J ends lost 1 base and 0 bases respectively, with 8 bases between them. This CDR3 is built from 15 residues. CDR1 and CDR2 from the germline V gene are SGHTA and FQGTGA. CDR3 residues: CASSLNGRSTDTQYF. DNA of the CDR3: TGTGCCAGCAGCTTAAATGGCCGTAGCACAGATACGCAGTATTTT. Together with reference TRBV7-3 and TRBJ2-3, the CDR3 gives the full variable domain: GAGVSQTPSNKVTEKGKYVELRCDPISGHTALYWYRQSLGQGPEFLIYFQGTGAADDSGLPNDRFFAVRPEGSVSTLKIQRTERGDSAVYLCASSLNGRSTDTQYFGPGTRLTVL.

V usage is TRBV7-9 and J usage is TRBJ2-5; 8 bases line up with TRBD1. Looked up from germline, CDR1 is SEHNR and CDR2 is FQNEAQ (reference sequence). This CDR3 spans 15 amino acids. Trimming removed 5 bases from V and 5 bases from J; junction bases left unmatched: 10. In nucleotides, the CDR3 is TGTGCCAGCAGCCGAGACAGGGGTCTTGGGGAGACCCAGTACTTC. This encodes CASSRDRGLGETQYF.

DNA for the CDR3: TGCGCCAGCAGCCGGACAGGGGAAGAGACCCAGTACTTC. The encoded protein is CASSRTGEETQYF. This chain joins TRBV5-1 and TRBJ2-5; 9 bases are shared with TRBD1. The V gene end was trimmed by 4 bases and the J gene end by 3 bases; junction bases not matched to a gene: 1. This CDR3 region has 13 residues. CDR1 is SGHRS and CDR2 is YFSETQ in the germline V gene.

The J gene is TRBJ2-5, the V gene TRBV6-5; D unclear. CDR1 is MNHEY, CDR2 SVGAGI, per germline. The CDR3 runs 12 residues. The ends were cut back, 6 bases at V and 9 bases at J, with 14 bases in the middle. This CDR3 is CASRSSEDAQYF. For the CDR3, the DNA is TGTGCCAGCAGGTCAAGTGAGGATGCCCAGTACTTC.

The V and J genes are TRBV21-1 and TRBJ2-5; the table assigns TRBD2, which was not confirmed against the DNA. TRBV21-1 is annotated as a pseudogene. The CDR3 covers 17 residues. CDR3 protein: CASSKGGKGGGEETQYF. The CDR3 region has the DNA TGTGCCAGCAGCAAAGGAGGTAAAGGGGGAGGGGAAGAGACCCAGTACTTC.

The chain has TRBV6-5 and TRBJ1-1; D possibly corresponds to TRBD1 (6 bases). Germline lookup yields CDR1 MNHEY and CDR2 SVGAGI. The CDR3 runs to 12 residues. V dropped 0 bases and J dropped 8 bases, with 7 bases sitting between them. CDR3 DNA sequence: TGTGCCAGCAGTTACTCGGACAGCGAAGCTTTCTTT. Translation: CASSYSDSEAFF.

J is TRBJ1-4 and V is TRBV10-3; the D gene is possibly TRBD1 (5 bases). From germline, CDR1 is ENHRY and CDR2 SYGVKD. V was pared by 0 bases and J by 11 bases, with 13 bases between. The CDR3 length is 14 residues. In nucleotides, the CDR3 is TGTGCCATCAGTGAGTCAAGGGTATCAGGGAAACTGTTTTTT. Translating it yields CAISESRVSGKLFF.

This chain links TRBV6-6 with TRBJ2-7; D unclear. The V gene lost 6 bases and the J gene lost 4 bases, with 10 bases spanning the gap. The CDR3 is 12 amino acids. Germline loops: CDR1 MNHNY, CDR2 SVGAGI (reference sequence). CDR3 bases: TGTGCCAGCAGCCCCCTCGGGTACGAGCAGTACTTC. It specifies CASSPLGYEQYF.

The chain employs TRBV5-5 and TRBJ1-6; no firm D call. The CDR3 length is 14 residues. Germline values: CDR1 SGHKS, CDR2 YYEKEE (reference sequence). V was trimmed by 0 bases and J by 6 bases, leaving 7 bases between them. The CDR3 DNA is TGTGCCAGCAGCTTGGAGGCGATTAATTCACCCCTCCACTTT. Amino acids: CASSLEAINSPLHF.

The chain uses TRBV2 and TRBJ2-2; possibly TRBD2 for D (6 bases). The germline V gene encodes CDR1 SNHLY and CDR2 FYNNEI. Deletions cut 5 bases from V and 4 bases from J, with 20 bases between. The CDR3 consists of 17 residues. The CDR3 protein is CASSPDWRDRGTGELFF. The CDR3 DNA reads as TGTGCCAGCAGTCCGGACTGGCGGGACCGTGGCACCGGGGAGCTGTTTTTT. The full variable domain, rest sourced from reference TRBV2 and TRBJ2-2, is EPEVTQTPSHQVTQMGQEVILRCVPISNHLYFYWYRQILGQKVEFLVSFYNNEISEKSEIFDDQFSVERPDGSNFTLKIRSTKLEDSAMYFCASSPDWRDRGTGELFFGEGSRLTVL.

CDR3 residues: CASSPRAGLNSPLHF. The CDR3 DNA reads TGTGCCAGCAGCCCCCGTGCCGGGTTGAATTCACCCCTCCACTTT. The rearrangement links TRBV9 to TRBJ1-6; unclear D gene. The CDR3 is 15 amino acids. Germline CDR1 and CDR2: SGDLS and YYNGEE. The V end lost 4 bases, the J end lost 7 bases, and 15 bases lay between the germline ends.

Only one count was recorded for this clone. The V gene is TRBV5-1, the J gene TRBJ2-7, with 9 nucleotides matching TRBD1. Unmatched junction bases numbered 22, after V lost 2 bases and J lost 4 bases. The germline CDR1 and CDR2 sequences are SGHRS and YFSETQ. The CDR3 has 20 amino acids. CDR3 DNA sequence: TGCGCCAGCAGCTTTGGGGTTGCCGGGACAGGGCACACATTCAAGTACGAGCAGTACTTC. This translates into CASSFGVAGTGHTFKYEQYF.

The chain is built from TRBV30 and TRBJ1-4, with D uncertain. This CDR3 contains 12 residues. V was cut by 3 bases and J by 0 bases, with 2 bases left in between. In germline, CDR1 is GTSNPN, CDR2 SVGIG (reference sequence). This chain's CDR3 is CAWRPTNEKLFF. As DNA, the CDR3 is TGTGCCTGGAGGCCAACTAATGAAAAACTGTTTTTT.

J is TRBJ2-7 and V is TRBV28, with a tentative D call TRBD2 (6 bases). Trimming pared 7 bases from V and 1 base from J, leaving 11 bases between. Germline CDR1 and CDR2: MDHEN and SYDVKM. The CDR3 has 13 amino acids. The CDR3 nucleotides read TGTGCCAGCATCCGGGGGTCTTCCTACGAGCAGTACTTC. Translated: CASIRGSSYEQYF.

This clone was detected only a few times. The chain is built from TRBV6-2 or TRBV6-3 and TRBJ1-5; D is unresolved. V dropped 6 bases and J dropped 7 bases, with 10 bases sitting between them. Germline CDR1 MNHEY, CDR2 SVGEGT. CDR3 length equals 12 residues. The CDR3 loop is CASSPMRQPQHF. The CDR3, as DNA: TGTGCCAGCAGCCCGATGCGGCAGCCCCAGCATTTT.

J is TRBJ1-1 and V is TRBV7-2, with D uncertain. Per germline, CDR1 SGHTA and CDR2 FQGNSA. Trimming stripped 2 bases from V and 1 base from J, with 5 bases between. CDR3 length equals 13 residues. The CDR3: CASSLLENTEAFF. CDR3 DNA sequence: TGTGCCAGCAGCTTATTAGAGAACACTGAAGCTTTCTTT.

This chain's CDR3 is CASSQSRPNTIYF. In DNA form, the CDR3 reads TGTGCCAGCAGCCAATCTAGGCCGAACACCATATATTTT. This sequence joins TRBV3-1 (or the pseudogene TRBV3-2) and TRBJ1-3, with unresolved D. CDR3 length: 13 residues. Trimming took 2 bases from V and 7 from J, leaving 9 bases between them. Germline V gene sequence: CDR1 LGHDT, CDR2 YNNKEL (reference sequence).

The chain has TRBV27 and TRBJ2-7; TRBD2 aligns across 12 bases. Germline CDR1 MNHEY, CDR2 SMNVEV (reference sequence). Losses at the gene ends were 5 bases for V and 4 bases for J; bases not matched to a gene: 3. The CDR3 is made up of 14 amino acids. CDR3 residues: CASSPGLAGYEQYF. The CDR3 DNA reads TGTGCCAGCAGTCCGGGACTAGCGGGTTACGAGCAGTACTTC.

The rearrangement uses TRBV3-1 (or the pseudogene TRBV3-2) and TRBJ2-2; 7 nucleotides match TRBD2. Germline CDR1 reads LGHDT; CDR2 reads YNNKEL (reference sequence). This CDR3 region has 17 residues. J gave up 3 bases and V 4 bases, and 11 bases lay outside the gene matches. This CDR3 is CASSPRRGTADTGELFF. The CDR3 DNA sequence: TGTGCCAGCAGCCCCCGGCGGGGGACGGCGGACACCGGGGAGCTGTTTTTT.

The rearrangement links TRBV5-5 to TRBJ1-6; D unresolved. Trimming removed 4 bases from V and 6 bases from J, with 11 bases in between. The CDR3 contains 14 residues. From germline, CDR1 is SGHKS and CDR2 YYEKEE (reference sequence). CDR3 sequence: CASSPPPGNSPLHF. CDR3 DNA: TGTGCCAGCAGCCCCCCCCCGGGTAATTCACCCCTCCACTTT.